This T cell receptor beta chain derives from a study listed by TCRdb under 2016. Library preparation was by RT-PCR. The listed sequencing device is Illumina MiSeq. Using fastp trimming at Q25 and MiXCR clonotype assembly, TCRdb reanalyzed the public sequencing data and kept in-frame beta chains. Rows with a matching CDR3 protein are joined into one entry that keeps the most common DNA and genes. Here the sample has about 700,000 distinct CDR3 sequences; approximately 15% occur a single time. The ten largest clones represent around 3.3% of the sample. CDR1 and CDR2, looked up from the germline V gene (reference sequence), are SGHAT and FQDESV. Reading from cysteine to phenylalanine, the CDR3 counts 15 amino acids. Only CDR3 DNA is held: 45 bases, read in frame from base 1. The V and J ends are trimmed by 2 bases and 0 bases, leaving 10 bases between them. Regarding this clonotype: Its target antigen remains unknown. Per-base quality was not reported, and no clone a single base away is much larger than it.

This chain is built from TRBV11-1 and TRBJ2-5, and TRBD2 may be the D gene, going by 6 matching bases. This clonotype was obtained from a female donor in good health, serving as a healthy control. The sample taken for sequencing was memory CD4+ T cells from blood. The CDR3 protein is CASSLPAGNQETQYF. The nucleotides read TGTGCCAGCAGCTTACCGGCGGGGAACCAAGAGACCCAGTACTTC.